A single sample is the source of the 18 T cell receptor beta chains below, sequenced in a study of T-cell reconstitution after alpha-beta-depleted transplantation in children. The TCRbeta library incorporated unique molecular identifiers. TCRdb itself ran the PCR reads through MiXCR, one entry per CDR3 protein. The repertoire has nearly 250,000 distinct CDR3 sequences, less than 9% of them found once; the top ten carry 5% to 8%. Material: PBMCs, mostly from graft donor cells, obtained 180 days after TCRalphabeta/CD19-depleted stem cell transplant. Receptor source: a male patient between 5 and 17 years old who had a stem cell transplant for acute lymphoblastic leukemia, so the T cells may come from the graft donor.

This clonotype occurred many times. The chain couples TRBV29-1 to TRBJ2-5, with TRBD1 as a possible D gene (6 bases). In germline, CDR1 is SQVTM, CDR2 ANQGSEA. There are 11 residues in the CDR3. Trimming removed 7 bases at V and 5 bases at J, with 11 bases between. CDR3 sequence: CSEGQRETQYF. DNA of the CDR3: TGCAGCGAAGGACAGCGGGAGACCCAGTACTTC.

This clonotype came up many times. The chain uses TRBV7-8 and TRBJ2-1; TRBD2 might be the D (5 bases). V lost 5 bases and J lost 0, with 17 bases in between. Germline CDR1 and CDR2: SGHVS and FQNEAQ. The CDR3 spans 17 residues. The CDR3 reads CASSPVRAPSSYNEQFF. The CDR3 region has the DNA TGTGCCAGCAGCCCAGTGCGGGCCCCGAGCTCCTACAATGAGCAGTTCTTC.

This clonotype was picked up many times. The CDR3: CSVEGSTDTQYF. CDR3 coding DNA: TGCAGCGTTGAGGGCAGTACAGATACGCAGTATTTT. The chain combines TRBV29-1 with TRBJ2-3; D gene unclear. The germline V gene has CDR1 SQVTM and CDR2 ANQGSEA. This CDR3 is 12 amino acids long. V was pared by 3 bases and J by 3 bases, with 7 bases between.

This clonotype has ten or more counts. The V and J genes are TRBV12-3 or TRBV12-4 and TRBJ1-2; 8 nucleotides align to TRBD1. The CDR3 covers 16 residues. After removal of 5 bases from V and 4 bases from J, the junction contained 12 bases not matched to a gene. The chain's CDR3 is CASSPSQGAVGYGYTF. CDR3 in DNA: TGTGCCAGCAGTCCTTCTCAGGGGGCGGTGGGCTATGGCTACACCTTC.

This clonotype has a count of ten or more. The chain combines TRBV15 with TRBJ2-1, with 8 positions matching TRBD2. The V gene end was trimmed by 5 bases and the J gene end by 10 bases; junction bases not matched to a gene: 10. Germline V gives CDR1 LNHNV, CDR2 YYDKDF (reference sequence). The CDR3 runs 14 residues. The CDR3 sequence: CATSVRSGAVEQFF. CDR3 sequence (DNA): TGTGCCACCAGCGTACGTAGCGGGGCGGTGGAGCAGTTCTTC.

This clonotype was seen only a few times. The chain uses TRBV19 and TRBJ1-5; TRBD1 is a possible D gene (5 bases). CDR1 is LNHDA and CDR2 is SQIVND in the germline V gene (reference sequence). Trimming shortened V by 0 bases and J by 7 bases, and 13 bases separated the two germline ends. The CDR3 contains 15 residues. The CDR3 DNA reads as TGTGCCAGTAGTATAGACGATTCGGGGGGGCAGCCCCAGCATTTT. As protein: CASSIDDSGGQPQHF. The entire variable domain, with the rest obtained from reference TRBV19 and TRBJ1-5, is as follows: DGGITQSPKYLFRKEGQNVTLSCEQNLNHDAMYWYRQDPGQGLRLIYYSQIVNDFQKGDIAEGYSVSREKKESFPLTVTSAQKNPTAFYLCASSIDDSGGQPQHFGDGTRLSIL.

This clonotype was observed at least ten times. This chain uses TRBV28 with TRBJ1-5; 7 bases match TRBD1. The CDR3 is made up of 18 amino acids. Germline-derived CDR1 and CDR2 are MDHEN and SYDVKM. Losses at the gene ends were 6 bases for V and 4 bases for J; bases not matched to a gene: 18. CDR3 sequence reads: CASSASGISTGINQPQHF. The DNA for the CDR3 is TGTGCCAGCAGCGCCTCCGGGATCTCGACAGGGATAAATCAGCCCCAGCATTTT.

This clonotype was seen repeatedly, ten times or more. The V call is TRBV29-1, the J call TRBJ1-4; a possible D gene is TRBD1 (5 bases). V lost 7 bases and J 5 bases, leaving 14 bases between the germline ends. The CDR3 contains 13 residues. The germline V gene has CDR1 SQVTM and CDR2 ANQGSEA. The CDR3 is CSAGGVGNEKLFF. Written as DNA, the CDR3 is TGCAGCGCTGGGGGGGTGGGGAATGAAAAACTGTTTTTT.

This clonotype was detected ten times or more. The chain employs TRBV6-1 and TRBJ1-4; D may be TRBD1 (5 bases). Germline-derived CDR1 and CDR2 are MNHNS and SASEGT. The length of the CDR3 is 13 residues. Trimming shortened V by 5 bases and J by 7 bases, and 11 bases separated the two germline ends. The CDR3 nucleotides read TGTGCCAGCAGTACGGGGGGAGGTGAAAAACTGTTTTTT. It yields the protein CASSTGGGEKLFF.

This clonotype was counted only a few times. This rearrangement joins TRBV18 to TRBJ2-7; no firm D call. CDR1 is KGHSH and CDR2 is LQKENI in the germline V gene. V lost 6 bases, J lost 2 bases, and 14 bases lay in between. The CDR3 spans 14 residues. The CDR3 protein is CASSHHLRPYEQYF. CDR3 nucleotide sequence: TGTGCCAGCTCTCACCACCTAAGGCCCTACGAGCAGTACTTC. Supplemented by reference TRBV18 and TRBJ2-7, the full variable domain reads NAGVMQNPRHLVRRRGQEARLRCSPMKGHSHVYWYRQLPEEGLKFMVYLQKENIIDESGMPKERFSAEFPKEGPSILRIQQVVRGDSAAYFCASSHHLRPYEQYFGPGTRLTVT.

In its sample, this clonotype was seen many times. The rearrangement links TRBV5-1 to TRBJ2-1; D remains unclear. The CDR3 extends over 15 amino acids. Trimming shortened V by 2 bases and J by 3 bases, and 12 bases separated the two germline ends. Germline V lookup: CDR1 SGHRS, CDR2 YFSETQ. The chain's CDR3 is CASSFGPINYNEQFF. CDR3 DNA sequence: TGCGCCAGCAGCTTCGGACCAATAAACTACAATGAGCAGTTCTTC.

This clonotype showed up many times. The V call is TRBV29-1, the J call TRBJ2-3; D assignment may be TRBD1 or TRBD2 (5 bases each). The CDR3 totals 10 residues. V was shortened by 4 bases and J by 8 bases, with 7 bases between the two germline ends. Per germline, CDR1 SQVTM and CDR2 ANQGSEA. The DNA for the CDR3 is TGCAGCGTTGTTGGGGGTACGCAGTATTTT. Residues: CSVVGGTQYF.

This clonotype was recorded at least ten times. The CDR3 is CAISAGGNYNEQFF. The CDR3 coding sequence is TGTGCCATCAGTGCCGGGGGTAACTACAATGAGCAGTTCTTC. V gene TRBV10-3 combines with J gene TRBJ2-1; D possibly corresponds to TRBD2 (6 bases). V dropped 4 bases and J dropped 3 bases, with 10 bases sitting between them. The CDR3 contains 14 residues. Germline loops: CDR1 ENHRY, CDR2 SYGVKD.

The table lists this clonotype with many counts. The chain has TRBV7-9 and TRBJ2-5; D possibly corresponds to TRBD1 (5 bases). This CDR3 contains 13 residues. V was shortened by 0 bases and J by 5 bases, with 7 bases between the two germline ends. CDR1 and CDR2 (germline): SEHNR, FQNEAQ (reference sequence). Written as DNA, the CDR3 is TGTGCCAGCAGCTTAGCGGGGCCGGAGACCCAGTACTTC. This gives the protein CASSLAGPETQYF.

Many counts were recorded for this clonotype. The chain recombines TRBV27 with TRBJ2-6, with TRBD1 matching 8 bases. Per germline, CDR1 MNHEY and CDR2 SMNVEV (reference sequence). This CDR3 has 13 residues. Trimming took 5 bases from V and 12 from J; bases not matched to a gene: 6. The CDR3 bases are TGTGCCAGCAGTCAGGGACAGGTGACCGTCCTGACTTTC. Translated, it gives CASSQGQVTVLTF.

In its sample, this clonotype was seen many times. This sequence joins TRBV29-1 and TRBJ2-4; D is perhaps TRBD1 (7 bases). This CDR3 region has 15 residues. The germline V gene has CDR1 SQVTM and CDR2 ANQGSEA. V was pared by 4 bases and J by 0 bases, with 13 bases between. The CDR3 nucleotides read TGCAGCGTTGGGGGGGACAGACTAGCCAAAAACATTCAGTACTTC. It codes for CSVGGDRLAKNIQYF.

This clonotype came up a few times. This sequence joins TRBV5-1 and TRBJ2-7, with a possible D match to TRBD1 (5 bases). Germline V gene sequence: CDR1 SGHRS, CDR2 YFSETQ. V lost 0 bases and J 2 bases, leaving 9 bases between the germline ends. The CDR3 runs 14 residues. The CDR3 loop is CASSLVGATYEQYF. CDR3 DNA: TGCGCCAGCAGCTTGGTAGGGGCGACCTACGAGCAGTACTTC.

This clonotype has at least ten counts. CDR3 residues: CASSLAPQYGYTF. CDR3 sequence (DNA): TGTGCCAGCAGCTTAGCGCCCCAATATGGCTACACCTTC. The rearrangement joins TRBV7-2 to TRBJ1-2; D is unresolved. Trimming cost V 0 bases and J 5 bases, with 7 bases left between them. The CDR3 is made up of 13 amino acids. Germline V gives CDR1 SGHTA, CDR2 FQGNSA. The entire variable domain, with the rest obtained from reference TRBV7-2 and TRBJ1-2, is as follows: GAGVSQSPSNKVTEKGKDVELRCDPISGHTALYWYRQSLGQGLEFLIYFQGNSAPDKSGLPSDRFSAERTGGSVSTLTIQRTQQEDSAVYLCASSLAPQYGYTFGSGTRLTVV.